The 11 T cell receptor beta chains listed next were all sequenced from one sample in a study of blood T cell repertoires in COVID-19 (dated by TCRdb to the early 2020s). Library preparation was by the immunoSEQ multiplex PCR assay. The source is immuneACCESS, and TCRdb retained only in-frame sequences with V and J called. Part of the clones is not carried over; for the studies checked, unresolved V genes explain less than half of this, and the remainder is unexplained. Counted in this sample were about 120,000 clones; 85% to 90% of them appeared once. The ten largest make up under 30% of the sample. Sequencing was done on a sample of peripheral blood. The source of these receptors is a woman aged 70-85 years with acute or convalescent COVID-19.

The J gene is TRBJ2-3, the V gene TRBV3-1 (or the pseudogene TRBV3-2), with no clear D. Germline V lookup: CDR1 LGHDT, CDR2 YNNKEL (reference sequence). V lost 4 bases to trimming and J lost 1 base, with 9 bases between them. The CDR3 runs 14 residues. The CDR3, as DNA: TGTGCCAGCAGCCCCCGACATGGCACAGATACGCAGTATTTT. Its translation: CASSPRHGTDTQYF.

The V and J genes are TRBV2 and TRBJ1-5; 7 nucleotides agree with TRBD1. Germline CDR1 and CDR2: SNHLY and FYNNEI. CDR3 size: 15 residues. V gave up 5 bases and J gave up 0 bases; unmatched junction bases: 4. The DNA for the CDR3 is TGTGCCAGCAGTTCCGACAGGGATAGCAATCAGCCCCAGCATTTT. Encoded protein: CASSSDRDSNQPQHF.

The V and J genes are TRBV3-1 (or the pseudogene TRBV3-2) and TRBJ2-1, with a tentative D call TRBD2 (5 bases). This CDR3 is 15 amino acids long. Germline CDR1 and CDR2: LGHDT and YNNKEL (reference sequence). Trimming removed 6 bases at V and 5 bases at J, with 17 bases between. CDR3 DNA sequence: TGTGCCAGCAGTCCTGGATCCCAGCGGAACAATGAGCAGTTCTTC. Residues: CASSPGSQRNNEQFF.

The J gene is TRBJ2-3, the V gene TRBV28, with TRBD1 identical over 9 bases. The CDR3 runs to 15 residues. J gave up 4 bases and V 6 bases, and 8 bases lay outside the gene matches. The germline gives CDR1 MDHEN, CDR2 SYDVKM. The CDR3 is CASREKQGASDTQYF. The DNA for the CDR3 is TGTGCCAGCAGAGAGAAACAGGGGGCATCAGATACGCAGTATTTT.

V gene TRBV2 combines with J gene TRBJ1-5, with 10 bases that match TRBD1. The J segment lost 8 bases and the V segment lost 6 bases, leaving 4 bases of the junction unmatched. Germline V lookup: CDR1 SNHLY, CDR2 FYNNEI. The CDR3 runs to 13 residues. The CDR3 nucleotides read TGTGCCAGCAGCGGGGACAGGGGAGAGCCCCAGCATTTT. It is translated as CASSGDRGEPQHF.

This chain uses TRBV5-1 with TRBJ2-5; D perhaps matches TRBD2 (5 bases). V shed 2 bases and J shed 2 bases, with 7 bases lying between them. Germline CDR1 reads SGHRS; CDR2 reads YFSETQ. The CDR3 is 13 amino acids. The CDR3 loop is CASSFGKQETQYF. The CDR3 bases are TGCGCCAGCAGCTTCGGGAAGCAAGAGACCCAGTACTTC.

The rearrangement joins TRBV9 to TRBJ2-2; 11 bases map to TRBD2. The CDR3 loop spans 16 amino acids. J lost 8 bases, V lost 3 bases, and 9 bases had no gene match. Germline assignment: CDR1 SGDLS and CDR2 YYNGEE. The CDR3 spells CASSETSGGVNGELFF. The CDR3 DNA reads as TGTGCCAGCAGCGAAACTAGCGGGGGTGTAAATGGGGAGCTGTTTTTT.

The chain couples TRBV9 to TRBJ2-2, with D perhaps TRBD1 (6 bases). The CDR3 is 17 amino acids. Germline CDR1 reads SGDLS; CDR2 reads YYNGEE. The germline V and J ends were trimmed by 9 bases and 4 bases, with 25 bases remaining between them. In DNA form, the CDR3 reads TGTGCCACCGCCAGGGACACGACAATCGGTGGCACCGGGGAGCTGTTTTTT. Translating gives CATARDTTIGGTGELFF.

The chain links TRBV3-1 (or the pseudogene TRBV3-2) to TRBJ1-6, with D possibly being TRBD1 (6 bases). Trimming pared 2 bases from V and 3 bases from J, leaving 17 bases between. The germline gives CDR1 LGHDT, CDR2 YNNKEL (reference sequence). The CDR3 has 18 residues. The CDR3 region has the DNA TGTGCCAGCAGCCAAATAGCCGGGACAACCGTCTATAATTCACCCCTCCACTTT. This encodes CASSQIAGTTVYNSPLHF.

The chain employs TRBV5-1 and TRBJ1-2, with 10 nucleotides matching TRBD1. With 0 bases clipped from V and 4 bases from J, the junction kept 3 bases outside the gene matches. This CDR3 is 15 amino acids long. Per the germline V gene, CDR1 is SGHRS and CDR2 is YFSETQ. Written as DNA, the CDR3 is TGCGCCAGCAGCTTGGGGGACAGGGGTGGCTATGGCTACACCTTC. This encodes CASSLGDRGGYGYTF.

Only one count was recorded for this clone. V gene TRBV19 combines with J gene TRBJ2-1, with D maybe TRBD2 (5 bases). Per germline, CDR1 LNHDA and CDR2 SQIVND (reference sequence). V was trimmed by 3 bases and J by 6 bases, leaving 21 bases between them. This CDR3 has 17 residues. The CDR3 region has the DNA TGTGCCAGTAGTATTATCTTCGGGGTCAGAGGAGTCAATGAGCAGTTCTTC. It translates to CASSIIFGVRGVNEQFF.